This section outlines one TCR beta chain sequence together with its context. The antigen is unknown. Trimming took off 6 bases at V and 5 bases at J, with 10 bases between the two ends. Germline V lookup: CDR1 DFQATT, CDR2 SNEGSKA (reference sequence). The CDR3 has 11 residues. This sample stems from a study of T-cell memory formation after mild COVID-19. Study conclusions and caveats: Later expanders leaned toward CD4+, whereas clones contracting from day 15 to 85 were balanced CD4/CD8. CD4+ contracting clones were mainly CM and EM; CD8+ ones, EMRA. Memory from before infection featured some responding clones, which suggests cross-reactive memory joined.

Constant-segment primers were used for 5'RACE, and the resulting TCR alpha and TCR beta cDNA libraries carried sample barcodes and UMIs. TCRdb ran MiXCR on the 5' RACE reads and lists one entry per CDR3 protein. The sample carries 250,000 or so distinct CDR3 sequences, 18% recorded once. The source of this sequence is a man aged 18 to 29 who had mild COVID-19 (a few samples of this study predate the infection). Cell type and time point are not known. Sequencing input: PBMCs or a T cell subset sorted from them (not recorded which). This chain connects TRBV20-1 to TRBJ2-5; D is unresolved. The CDR3 loop reads CSAVAWETQYF. The CDR3 nucleotides are TGCAGTGCCGTAGCATGGGAGACCCAGTACTTC.